This T cell receptor (beta chain) was sequenced for a study of technical replicates of blood from several donors. Libraries were prepared by immunoSEQ multiplex PCR; TCRdb keeps only in-frame clonotypes and omits some of them. This sample has around 95,000 clones, with approximately 96% found just once. The V and J ends lost 7 bases and 3 bases, in that order; junction bases with no gene match: 14. Germline CDR1 is SQVTM and CDR2 is ANQGSEA. This CDR3 has 15 amino acids. This clonotype originated in a human donor in good health. The source material was T cells isolated from PBMCs. The gene calls are TRBV29-1 and TRBJ2-5, with 7 nucleotides matching TRBD1. The CDR3 protein is CSATRLQGKEETQYF. The CDR3 nucleotides read TGCAGCGCTACTAGATTACAGGGGAAAGAAGAGACCCAGTACTTC. The complete variable domain, with remaining parts taken from reference TRBV29-1 and TRBJ2-5, reads SAVISQKPSRDICQRGTSLTIQCQVDSQVTMMFWYRQQPGQSLTLIATANQGSEATYESGFVIDKFPISRPNLTFSTLTVSNMSPEDSSIYLCSATRLQGKEETQYFGPGTRLLVL.